This T cell receptor (beta chain) was identified during a study of breast tumors, draining lymph nodes, adjacent tissues. Points from the study as a whole: Luminal-like breast cancer showed significantly greater tumor-nontumor repertoire similarity than basal-like breast cancer did.

Looked up from germline, CDR1 is SGHDT and CDR2 is YYEEEE. There are 15 residues in the CDR3. MiXCR was run by TCRdb on the multiplex PCR reads, yielding one entry per CDR3 protein. The sample consists of fewer than 200,000 distinct CDR3 sequences, 33% of them appearing once. Breast cancer patients provided tissue from their axillary draining lymph nodes. Notes on this clonotype: Its antigen is unknown. Germline is not matched at one junction end, which may reflect a read error.

This chain connects TRBV5-6 to TRBJ1-3, with a tentative D call TRBD1 (6 bases). The sample was axillary lymph node tissue. The source is a female donor with breast cancer. Some clones in this sample may be carry-over from other donors' samples. The CDR3 bases are TGTGCCACCAGCTTGGGGGCAGGGCTTATGGGCACCATATATTTT. It yields the protein CATSLGAGLMGTIYF.